These 30 T cell receptor beta chains originate from one sample sequenced in a study of shared clonotypes between healthy human individuals. TCRdb's table, derived via immunoSEQ multiplex PCR, lists solely in-frame clones and lacks some. The table has some 200,000 clones, approximately 61% seen once. Sequenced material: memory CD4+ T cells sorted from blood. Subset reported: CD45RA-negative fraction. These receptors originate from a man aged 25-40 years in good health.

In this sample, this clone turned up a few times. This sequence joins TRBV28 and TRBJ1-4, with 10 bases fitting TRBD1. V shed 2 bases and J 4 bases; nucleotides not matched to a gene: 4. CDR1 is MDHEN and CDR2 is SYDVKM in the germline V gene. This CDR3 region has 16 residues. The CDR3 region has the DNA TGTGCCAGCAGTTTACCCGGGACAGGGGTTAATGAAAAACTGTTTTTT. Its protein product is CASSLPGTGVNEKLFF.

The chain has TRBV2 and TRBJ2-1; 10 bases agree with TRBD2. Trimming took 4 bases from V and 5 from J; bases not matched to a gene: 5. The germline gives CDR1 SNHLY, CDR2 FYNNEI. This CDR3 has 15 residues. CDR3 amino acids: CASSGEAGGNNEQFF. As DNA, the CDR3 is TGTGCCAGCAGTGGGGAAGCGGGAGGGAACAATGAGCAGTTCTTC.

The genes are TRBV10-3 and TRBJ1-1; D ambiguous. With 5 bases removed from V and 11 bases from J, the gap between germline ends came to 12 bases. The CDR3 loop spans 11 amino acids. Germline loops: CDR1 ENHRY, CDR2 SYGVKD. CDR3 amino acids: CAISQTNMAFF. Here the CDR3 DNA reads TGTGCCATCAGTCAAACCAACATGGCTTTCTTT.

The chain links TRBV6-1 to TRBJ1-1, with D tentatively TRBD1 (5 bases). Per the germline V gene, CDR1 is MNHNS and CDR2 is SASEGT. The V end lost 1 base, the J end lost 0 bases, and 9 bases lay between the germline ends. CDR3 length: 15 amino acids. The CDR3 region is CASSEVPGLNTEAFF. CDR3 nucleotides: TGTGCCAGCAGTGAAGTTCCAGGGTTGAACACTGAAGCTTTCTTT.

The chain couples TRBV5-1 to TRBJ2-1, with TRBD2 matching over 7 bases. After removal of 4 bases from V and 6 bases from J, the junction contained 13 bases not matched to a gene. From germline, CDR1 is SGHRS and CDR2 YFSETQ. The CDR3 covers 16 residues. CDR3 DNA sequence: TGCGCCAGCAGCCCCTTCACTAGCGTACGCCCCAATGAGCAGTTCTTC. Amino acids: CASSPFTSVRPNEQFF.

This chain uses TRBV6-1 with TRBJ1-5; maybe TRBD1 (5 bases). CDR3 length equals 14 residues. Germline assignment: CDR1 MNHNS and CDR2 SASEGT. Between the trimmed V and J ends, which lost 2 bases and 5 bases, there was a span of 10 bases. This CDR3 reads CASSEFWGDQPQHF. For the CDR3, the DNA is TGTGCCAGCAGTGAATTCTGGGGCGATCAGCCCCAGCATTTT.

This clone was found many times. This sequence joins TRBV10-2 and TRBJ2-1, with D uncertain. V lost 5 bases and J 8 bases, leaving 13 bases between the germline ends. This CDR3 region has 13 residues. Germline assignment: CDR1 WSHSY and CDR2 SAAADI. The CDR3 coding sequence is TGCGCCAGCAGTCCGACTTCTAGGGATGAGCAGTTCTTC. Encoded protein: CASSPTSRDEQFF.

CDR3 sequence: CASSISRPPTEAFF. The CDR3 bases are TGTGCCAGTAGTATAAGTCGCCCGCCTACTGAAGCTTTCTTT. The V and J genes are TRBV19 and TRBJ1-1, with unresolved D. Germline V lookup: CDR1 LNHDA, CDR2 SQIVND (reference sequence). The CDR3 extends over 14 amino acids. With 2 bases removed from V and 5 bases from J, the gap between germline ends came to 12 bases.

This CDR3 is CSASGQGGDTQYF. CDR3 in DNA: TGCAGCGCCTCGGGACAGGGGGGGGATACGCAGTATTTT. The rearrangement uses TRBV29-1 and TRBJ2-3, with 11 bases matching TRBD1. J lost 6 bases, V lost 7 bases, and 6 bases had no gene match. The CDR3 is made up of 13 amino acids. Germline CDR1 SQVTM, CDR2 ANQGSEA.

This clone was observed a few times. V is TRBV9 and J is TRBJ2-3, with D perhaps TRBD2 (5 bases). The CDR3 extends over 15 amino acids. Germline assignment: CDR1 SGDLS and CDR2 YYNGEE. The V end lost 0 bases, the J end lost 2 bases, and 10 bases lay between the germline ends. CDR3 bases: TGTGCCAGCAGCGTAGTGGGAGCGTACACAGATACGCAGTATTTT. Translating it yields CASSVVGAYTDTQYF.

V and J are TRBV11-2 and TRBJ2-6; D tentatively reads TRBD1 or TRBD2 (5 bases each). This CDR3 spans 19 amino acids. The germline V gene encodes CDR1 SGHAT and CDR2 FQNNGV. Deletions cut 4 bases from V and 1 base from J, with 20 bases between. This chain's CDR3 is CASSSGKGRTVSGANVLTF. The CDR3 DNA is TGTGCCAGCAGCTCAGGCAAGGGACGGACTGTTTCTGGGGCCAACGTCCTGACTTTC.

In this sample, this clone turned up a few times. The chain combines TRBV6-1 with TRBJ2-1; 10 bases match TRBD2. The V segment lost 9 bases and the J segment 6 bases; nucleotides outside the gene matches: 8. Germline CDR1 is MNHNS and CDR2 is SASEGT. CDR3 length: 14 amino acids. Here the CDR3 reads CASSAGGPLNEQFF. The CDR3 DNA sequence: TGTGCCAGTTCAGCGGGAGGGCCTCTCAATGAGCAGTTCTTC.

The chain combines TRBV5-8 with TRBJ1-1; D may be TRBD1 (6 bases). The CDR3 sequence is 15 residues long. Germline CDR1 and CDR2: SGHTS and YDEGEE. Trimming pared 3 bases from V and 1 base from J, leaving 13 bases between. This CDR3 is CASSYQTGQNTEAFF. The CDR3 DNA reads TGTGCCAGCAGCTATCAGACAGGCCAGAACACTGAAGCTTTCTTT.

This clone was observed a few times. The same CDR3 can be traced to other DNA sequences in this sample. The chain joins TRBV28 to TRBJ1-2; D possibly corresponds to TRBD1 (5 bases). The CDR3 covers 14 residues. The V gene's germline CDR1 is MDHEN and CDR2 SYDVKM. Trimming left V 1 base short and J 4 bases short, with 10 bases between. The CDR3 reads CASSLSGTIYGYTF. The DNA for the CDR3 is TGTGCCAGCAGTTTATCAGGGACCATCTATGGCTACACCTTC.

The V gene is TRBV19, the J gene TRBJ1-1, with a weak D call TRBD1 (5 bases). CDR1 and CDR2 from the germline V gene are LNHDA and SQIVND (reference sequence). This CDR3 contains 15 residues. Trimming pared 2 bases from V and 4 bases from J, leaving 14 bases between. CDR3 amino acids: CASSIRLAGATEAFF. The CDR3 DNA reads as TGTGCCAGTAGTATAAGATTGGCCGGGGCCACTGAAGCTTTCTTT.

This chain's CDR3 is CASSHVLLAGVNEQFF. CDR3 nucleotides: TGTGCCAGCAGCCATGTTTTACTAGCGGGAGTTAATGAGCAGTTCTTC. This chain joins TRBV14 and TRBJ2-1; 11 nucleotides agree with TRBD2. V lost 3 bases, J lost 7 bases, and 8 bases stayed unmatched. Germline CDR1 is SGHDN and CDR2 is FVKESK. The CDR3 extends over 16 amino acids.

The chain employs TRBV7-2 and TRBJ1-4; the D gene is possibly TRBD1 (6 bases). V lost 5 bases and J lost 6, with 13 bases in between. This CDR3 is 14 amino acids long. Per germline, CDR1 SGHTA and CDR2 FQGNSA. The CDR3: CASSVRGFDEKLFF. CDR3 bases: TGTGCCAGCAGCGTTAGGGGGTTCGATGAAAAACTGTTTTTT.

The chain joins TRBV15 to TRBJ2-7, with 10 bases aligning to TRBD1. Germline V CDR1 and CDR2: LNHNV, YYDKDF (reference sequence). This CDR3 has 14 amino acids. V was clipped by 0 bases and J by 6 bases; unmatched bases: 2. The CDR3, as DNA: TGTGCCACCAGCAGAGAAGGGACAGGGGTCGAGCAGTACTTC. It is translated as CATSREGTGVEQYF.

This chain uses TRBV19 with TRBJ2-5; D is unresolved. Trimming took 3 bases from V and 0 from J, leaving 14 bases between them. The CDR3 contains 16 residues. From germline, CDR1 is LNHDA and CDR2 SQIVND (reference sequence). The DNA for the CDR3 is TGTGCCAGTAGTATGGGCCGAACCTTGTACCAAGAGACCCAGTACTTC. Translating gives CASSMGRTLYQETQYF.

The chain links TRBV28 to TRBJ1-1; D not resolved. V was shortened by 6 bases and J by 3 bases, with 17 bases between the two germline ends. This CDR3 has 15 residues. Germline CDR1 MDHEN, CDR2 SYDVKM. The CDR3 protein is CASRSLAARYTEAFF. The CDR3 nucleotides read TGTGCCAGCAGATCCCTCGCCGCGCGGTACACTGAAGCTTTCTTT. Complete variable domain (other parts from reference TRBV28 and TRBJ1-1): DVKVTQSSRYLVKRTGEKVFLECVQDMDHENMFWYRQDPGLGLRLIYFSYDVKMKEKGDIPEGYSVSREKKERFSLILESASTNQTSMYLCASRSLAARYTEAFFGQGTRLTVV.

This chain uses TRBV7-2 with TRBJ1-1; maybe TRBD1 (6 bases). Germline V CDR1 and CDR2: SGHTA, FQGNSA. The CDR3 consists of 13 residues. The ends were cut back, 1 base at V and 8 bases at J, with 11 bases in the middle. The CDR3 DNA reads as TGTGCCAGCAGCTTAGTAGGGGGGTACGAAGCTTTCTTT. As protein: CASSLVGGYEAFF.

V gene TRBV10-2 combines with J gene TRBJ1-3, with unresolved D. The CDR3 sequence is 12 residues long. Between the trimmed V and J ends, which lost 2 bases and 4 bases, there was a span of 3 bases. The germline CDR1 and CDR2 sequences are WSHSY and SAAADI. Written as DNA, the CDR3 is TGCGCCAGCAGTGAGAGAGGAAACACCATATATTTT. It codes for CASSERGNTIYF.

The chain recombines TRBV29-1 with TRBJ2-2; D might be TRBD1 (7 bases). The CDR3 loop spans 15 amino acids. From germline, CDR1 is SQVTM and CDR2 ANQGSEA. Deletions cut 5 bases from V and 4 bases from J, with 17 bases between. This CDR3 is CSVRVGGGFTGELFF. CDR3 bases: TGCAGCGTTAGGGTTGGAGGGGGCTTCACCGGGGAGCTGTTTTTT.

V and J are TRBV11-2 and TRBJ2-3; TRBD2 matches at 14 bases. V shed 2 bases, J shed 2 bases, and the junction held 9 bases outside the gene matches. The CDR3 length is 19 residues. Germline CDR1 is SGHAT and CDR2 is FQNNGV. As DNA, the CDR3 is TGTGCCAGCAGCTTAAGGTGGGGACTAGCGGGAGAGGCCACAGATACGCAGTATTTT. Encoded protein: CASSLRWGLAGEATDTQYF.

The chain recombines TRBV19 with TRBJ2-2, with 9 bases identical to TRBD2. Germline CDR1 reads LNHDA; CDR2 reads SQIVND (reference sequence). The CDR3 loop spans 14 amino acids. The J segment lost 5 bases and the V segment lost 7 bases, leaving 5 bases of the junction unmatched. This CDR3 reads CASTTSGITGELFF. DNA of the CDR3: TGTGCCAGTACGACTAGCGGAATAACCGGGGAGCTGTTTTTT.

Only a few counts were recorded for this clone. This chain uses TRBV6-1 with TRBJ1-5; 7 bases agree with TRBD1. Germline V gives CDR1 MNHNS, CDR2 SASEGT. The CDR3 sequence is 14 residues long. V dropped 4 bases and J dropped 3; count of bases not matched to a gene: 3. The CDR3 is CASSGQGPNQPQHF. CDR3 in DNA: TGTGCCAGCAGTGGACAGGGCCCCAATCAGCCCCAGCATTTT.

This clone showed up just a few times. The chain joins TRBV7-2 to TRBJ2-2, with D perhaps matching TRBD2 (6 bases). The ends were cut back, 1 base at V and 7 bases at J, with 13 bases in the middle. Germline values: CDR1 SGHTA, CDR2 FQGNSA. The CDR3 loop spans 15 amino acids. CDR3 DNA sequence: TGTGCCAGCAGCTTAGAGGACTACTCGGGCGGGGAGCTGTTTTTT. Encoded protein: CASSLEDYSGGELFF.

This clone was counted between two and nine times. This chain joins TRBV9 and TRBJ1-1; D is unclear. Germline V gene lookup returns CDR1 SGDLS and CDR2 YYNGEE. The CDR3 has 13 amino acids. Trimming took off 0 bases at V and 8 bases at J, with 11 bases between the two ends. CDR3 residues: CASSVAGNGEAFF. The DNA of the CDR3 is TGTGCCAGCAGCGTAGCAGGTAACGGAGAAGCTTTCTTT.

The table lists this clone with a count of one. The J gene is TRBJ2-7, the V gene TRBV11-2; either TRBD1 or TRBD2 may supply D (6 bases each). Germline V gene data show CDR1 as SGHAT and CDR2 as FQNNGV. The CDR3 covers 14 residues. Trimming took off 1 base at V and 3 bases at J, with 10 bases between the two ends. CDR3 DNA: TGTGCCAGCAGCTTAGCCGGGGGCTACTACGAGCAGTACTTC. Translating gives CASSLAGGYYEQYF.

The chain has TRBV27 and TRBJ2-4; 11 nucleotides align to TRBD2. The CDR3 length is 15 residues. J gave up 6 bases and V 6 bases, and 7 bases lay outside the gene matches. Germline loops: CDR1 MNHEY, CDR2 SMNVEV (reference sequence). The CDR3 DNA reads as TGTGCCAGCAGCACTAGACTAGCGGGAAGAAACATTCAGTACTTC. Residues: CASSTRLAGRNIQYF.